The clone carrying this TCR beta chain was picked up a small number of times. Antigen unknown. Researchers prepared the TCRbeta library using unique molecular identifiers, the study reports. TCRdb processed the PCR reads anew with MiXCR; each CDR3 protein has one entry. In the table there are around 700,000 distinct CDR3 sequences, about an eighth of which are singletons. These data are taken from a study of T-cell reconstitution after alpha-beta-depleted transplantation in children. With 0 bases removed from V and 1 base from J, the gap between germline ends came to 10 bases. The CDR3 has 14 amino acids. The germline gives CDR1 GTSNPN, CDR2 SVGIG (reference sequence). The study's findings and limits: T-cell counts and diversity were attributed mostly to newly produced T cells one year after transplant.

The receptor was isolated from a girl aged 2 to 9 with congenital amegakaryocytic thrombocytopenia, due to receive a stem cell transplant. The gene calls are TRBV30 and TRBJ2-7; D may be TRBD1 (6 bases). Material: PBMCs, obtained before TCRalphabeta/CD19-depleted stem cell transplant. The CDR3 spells CAWSVRGSSYEQYF. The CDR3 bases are TGTGCCTGGAGTGTGAGGGGGTCTTCCTACGAGCAGTACTTC.